A selection of T cell receptor beta chains follows, all from one sample in a study of blood T cells in healthy people across ages. MiXCR, applied by TCRdb to the 5' RACE reads, yields one record per CDR3 protein. The sample has approximately 800,000 distinct CDR3 sequences; approximately 53% are singletons. The sequencing input was blood. The receptor set was obtained from a man aged 80 or over in good health. Both conserved end residues are part of each CDR3. The D gene is left open where the match is weak. Part of the rows lack a size; the others show once, few, many or a class for expanded clones.

v_gene: TRBV20-1
d_gene: .
abundance: few
j_gene: TRBJ2-1
CDR3nt: TGCAGTGCCCCAACCCGGGGACACTTACAGCAGGCCGAGCAGTTCTTC
CDR3aa: CSAPTRGHLQQAEQFF

v_gene: TRBV4-2
d_gene: .
abundance: .
j_gene: TRBJ1-2
CDR3nt: TGTGCCAGCAGCCAAGATCCTCGGGGTCACGTTGGCTACACCTTC
CDR3aa: CASSQDPRGHVGYTF

v_gene: TRBV9
d_gene: .
abundance: .
j_gene: TRBJ1-2
CDR3nt: TGTGCCAGCAGCGTAGGGGAAACCTATGGCTACACCTTC
CDR3aa: CASSVGETYGYTF

v_gene: TRBV2
d_gene: TRBD2
abundance: .
j_gene: TRBJ2-3
CDR3nt: TGTGCCAGCAGTGAAGGGACTAGGGCTGCAGATACGCAGTATTTT
CDR3aa: CASSEGTRAADTQYF

v_gene: TRBV27
d_gene: TRBD2
abundance: once
j_gene: TRBJ2-2
CDR3nt: TGTGCCAGCAGAACAAGCGGGAGGAACACCGGGGAGCTGTTTTTT
CDR3aa: CASRTSGRNTGELFF

v_gene: TRBV7-3
d_gene: .
abundance: .
j_gene: TRBJ2-1
CDR3nt: TGTGCCAGCAGCTTAAGACCCATGGGATCCTACAATGAGCAGTTCTTC
CDR3aa: CASSLRPMGSYNEQFF

v_gene: TRBV29-1
d_gene: .
abundance: .
j_gene: TRBJ2-7
CDR3nt: TGCAGCGTTGAAGGAGGCGGCCTAGAGGAGCAGTACTTC
CDR3aa: CSVEGGGLEEQYF

v_gene: TRBV6-1
d_gene: TRBD1
abundance: .
j_gene: TRBJ2-7
CDR3nt: TGTGCCAGCAGCACAAAGACAGGGGCGGGGGAGCAGTACTTC
CDR3aa: CASSTKTGAGEQYF

v_gene: TRBV7-2
d_gene: TRBD1
abundance: .
j_gene: TRBJ1-2
CDR3nt: TGTGCCAGCAGCGCGGACAGGGGAGGCGGCTACACCTTC
CDR3aa: CASSADRGGGYTF

v_gene: TRBV4-2
d_gene: .
abundance: .
j_gene: TRBJ1-5
CDR3nt: TGTGCCAGCAGCCAACGAGGCGGCCGCCAGCCCCAGCATTTT
CDR3aa: CASSQRGGRQPQHF

v_gene: TRBV5-6
d_gene: .
abundance: once
j_gene: TRBJ1-6
CDR3nt: TGTGCCAGCAGCTTGGCCTCAGGGGCTTGGAATTCACCCCTCCACTTT
CDR3aa: CASSLASGAWNSPLHF

v_gene: TRBV27
d_gene: .
abundance: .
j_gene: TRBJ1-5
CDR3nt: TGTGCCAGCAGGGGGAGGAGCAATCAGCCCCAGCATTTT
CDR3aa: CASRGRSNQPQHF

v_gene: TRBV5-1
d_gene: .
abundance: .
j_gene: TRBJ2-7
CDR3nt: TGCGCCAGCAGCTTCCCCGGGACCGACGAAGAGTTCTTC
CDR3aa: CASSFPGTDEEFF

v_gene: TRBV2
d_gene: .
abundance: .
j_gene: TRBJ1-5
CDR3nt: TGTGCCAGCAACGGACAGCGCAATCAGCCCCAGCATTTT
CDR3aa: CASNGQRNQPQHF

v_gene: TRBV27
d_gene: TRBD1
abundance: .
j_gene: TRBJ2-1
CDR3nt: TGTGCCAGCAGTTTATCTCATTTAAGGACAGGGGGCAATGAGCAGTTCTTC
CDR3aa: CASSLSHLRTGGNEQFF

v_gene: TRBV28
d_gene: .
abundance: many
j_gene: TRBJ2-4
CDR3nt: TGTGCCAGCAGTTTTCCCTCTAAAGGGAACATTCAGTACTTC
CDR3aa: CASSFPSKGNIQYF

v_gene: TRBV9
d_gene: .
abundance: .
j_gene: TRBJ2-1
CDR3nt: TGTGCCAGCAGCGTAGCTGATAGCGGAACACCCTACAATGAGCAGTTCTTC
CDR3aa: CASSVADSGTPYNEQFF

v_gene: TRBV7-9
d_gene: .
abundance: few
j_gene: TRBJ2-1
CDR3nt: TGTGCCAGCAGCTTAGAGGGCCTCGGTTCCAATGAGCAGTTCTTC
CDR3aa: CASSLEGLGSNEQFF

v_gene: TRBV28
d_gene: .
abundance: few
j_gene: TRBJ2-3
CDR3nt: TGTGCCAGCAGTTGGGGTAGAGACACAGATACGCAGTATTTT
CDR3aa: CASSWGRDTDTQYF

v_gene: TRBV20-1
d_gene: .
abundance: .
j_gene: TRBJ1-1
CDR3nt: TGCGGAGGTCCCCACAACCTGAACACTGAAGCTTTCTTT
CDR3aa: CGGPHNLNTEAFF

v_gene: TRBV24-1
d_gene: TRBD2
abundance: .
j_gene: TRBJ2-5
CDR3nt: TGTGCCACCAAGGCGGGCGGGAGGGTCTGGAGTGAGCAGTACTTC
CDR3aa: CATKAGGRVWSEQYF

v_gene: TRBV12-3/TRBV12-4
d_gene: TRBD1
abundance: .
j_gene: TRBJ2-2
CDR3nt: TGTGCCAGCAGTCGGGGACAGGTCACCGGGGAGCTGTTTTTT
CDR3aa: CASSRGQVTGELFF

v_gene: TRBV4-2
d_gene: .
abundance: .
j_gene: TRBJ1-6
CDR3nt: TGTGCCAGCAGCCAAGACCCTAATTCACCCCTCCACTTT
CDR3aa: CASSQDPNSPLHF

v_gene: TRBV6-5
d_gene: .
abundance: .
j_gene: TRBJ2-1
CDR3nt: TGTGCCAGCTGCCCCTGGGGCGGAGATCACAATGAGCAGTTCTTC
CDR3aa: CASCPWGGDHNEQFF

v_gene: TRBV7-9
d_gene: .
abundance: .
j_gene: TRBJ2-3
CDR3nt: TGTGCCAGCAGCTCCCCCCAGCGTCCGGGGTCGCAGTATTTT
CDR3aa: CASSSPQRPGSQYF

v_gene: TRBV24-1
d_gene: TRBD1
abundance: few
j_gene: TRBJ1-1
CDR3nt: TGTGCCACCAGTGATTCGGACAGGGGCAACGGCACTGAAGCTTTCTTT
CDR3aa: CATSDSDRGNGTEAFF

v_gene: TRBV2
d_gene: .
abundance: .
j_gene: TRBJ2-1
CDR3nt: TGTGCCAGCAGTCAAAACGGGGAGCAGTTCTTC
CDR3aa: CASSQNGEQFF

v_gene: TRBV9
d_gene: TRBD2
abundance: .
j_gene: TRBJ2-7
CDR3nt: TGTGCCAGCAGCCCGCAGGTGGGGCGGGAGCACGAGCAGTACTTC
CDR3aa: CASSPQVGREHEQYF

v_gene: TRBV7-6
d_gene: TRBD2
abundance: .
j_gene: TRBJ2-1
CDR3nt: TGTGCCAGCAGCTTACTCTCTCCGGGACTAGCGGGTCCCAGCTCCTACAATGAGCAGTTCTTC
CDR3aa: CASSLLSPGLAGPSSYNEQFF

v_gene: TRBV6-2/TRBV6-3
d_gene: .
abundance: .
j_gene: TRBJ2-7
CDR3nt: TGTGCCAGCAGGGGTACTGGGGCCCACGAGCAGTACTTC
CDR3aa: CASRGTGAHEQYF

v_gene: TRBV6-5
d_gene: .
abundance: few
j_gene: TRBJ2-6
CDR3nt: TGTGCCAGCAGTGCCACTACTATTGGGGCCAACGTCCTGACTTTC
CDR3aa: CASSATTIGANVLTF

v_gene: TRBV7-9
d_gene: .
abundance: .
j_gene: TRBJ1-2
CDR3nt: TGTGCCAGCAGCTTAGAACATGGCAGGCGAGATGGCTACACCTTC
CDR3aa: CASSLEHGRRDGYTF

v_gene: TRBV29-1
d_gene: .
abundance: .
j_gene: TRBJ2-7
CDR3nt: TGCAGCGGCAGGGAGTACTACGAGCAGTACTTC
CDR3aa: CSGREYYEQYF

v_gene: TRBV20-1
d_gene: .
abundance: few
j_gene: TRBJ2-7
CDR3nt: TGCAGTGCTAGAGATCATCGGGGGGCGAGTGAGCAGTACTTC
CDR3aa: CSARDHRGASEQYF

v_gene: TRBV5-4
d_gene: .
abundance: .
j_gene: TRBJ2-4
CDR3nt: TGTGCCAGTGGGGCGGCCGGGACCAAGGTTGGAGAGCAGTACTTC
CDR3aa: CASGAAGTKVGEQYF

v_gene: TRBV6-1
d_gene: TRBD2
abundance: .
j_gene: TRBJ2-1
CDR3nt: TGTGCCGCGCGGACTAGCGGGGGCTACAATGAGCAGTTCTTC
CDR3aa: CAARTSGGYNEQFF

v_gene: TRBV7-3
d_gene: .
abundance: once
j_gene: TRBJ2-5
CDR3nt: TGTGCCAGCAGCTTAACGGGCAGCAGTGAGACCCAGTACTTC
CDR3aa: CASSLTGSSETQYF

v_gene: TRBV5-1
d_gene: TRBD1
abundance: .
j_gene: TRBJ2-6
CDR3nt: TGCGCCAGCAGCTTGCTTGGGGACAGGGCCTCTGGGGCCAACGTCCTGACTTTC
CDR3aa: CASSLLGDRASGANVLTF

v_gene: TRBV7-8
d_gene: .
abundance: .
j_gene: TRBJ2-3
CDR3nt: TGTGCCAGCAGCCCCCCGGGACGGCACACAGATACGCAGTATTTT
CDR3aa: CASSPPGRHTDTQYF

v_gene: TRBV20-1
d_gene: TRBD1
abundance: .
j_gene: TRBJ1-2
CDR3nt: TGCAGTGCTATAATACGAAGCAGGGGGCGGTTTGATGGCTGCACCTTC
CDR3aa: CSAIIRSRGRFDGCTF